This TCR beta chain emerged from a study of blood T cell repertoires in COVID-19. Study as a whole: There were acute and convalescent COVID-19 samples, and they came from the United States, Italy and Spain. PBMCs, B-cell-depleted T cells, or T cells provided the cDNA or gDNA that made up the material.

The CDR3 covers 15 residues. V was clipped by 6 bases and J by 5 bases; unmatched bases: 6. Germline CDR1 reads MNHNY; CDR2 reads SVGAGI (reference sequence). The authors' processing: Amplifying reference gene primers gave estimates of nucleated cell counts. Assay: immunoSEQ multiplex PCR; the TCRdb copy retains only in-frame clones and omits some. V and J calls and clone size are those listed in that table; D and trimming were worked out from the DNA. The sample contains over 150,000 clones, 65% to 90% of which appear only once. The chain combines TRBV6-6 with TRBJ2-3; 12 nucleotides line up with TRBD2. The sample was peripheral blood. This clonotype was obtained from a human donor in a cohort sampled during active COVID-19. The CDR3 DNA is TGTGCCAGCAGCCCTCGGACTAGCGGGAAAGATACGCAGTATTTT. Translating it yields CASSPRTSGKDTQYF.